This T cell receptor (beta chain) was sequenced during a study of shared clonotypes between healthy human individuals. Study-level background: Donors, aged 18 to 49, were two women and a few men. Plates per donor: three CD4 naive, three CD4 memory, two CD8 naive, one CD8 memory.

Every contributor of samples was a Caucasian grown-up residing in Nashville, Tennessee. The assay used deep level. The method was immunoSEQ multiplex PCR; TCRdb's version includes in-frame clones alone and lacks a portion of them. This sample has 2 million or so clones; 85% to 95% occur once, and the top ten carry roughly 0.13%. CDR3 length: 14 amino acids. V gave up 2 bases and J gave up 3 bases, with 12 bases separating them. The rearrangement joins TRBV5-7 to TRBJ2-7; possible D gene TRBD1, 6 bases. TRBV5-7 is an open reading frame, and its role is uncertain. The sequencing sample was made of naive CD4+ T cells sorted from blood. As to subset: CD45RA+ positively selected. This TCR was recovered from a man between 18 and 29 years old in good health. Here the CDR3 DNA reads TGTGCCAGCAGCTTTACAGGGTTAAGCTACGAGCAGTACTTC. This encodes CASSFTGLSYEQYF.